Listed below are T cell receptor beta chains from one sample, sequenced in a study of shared clonotypes between healthy human individuals. TCRdb keeps only in-frame clones here, not all; method: immunoSEQ multiplex PCR. The table shows about 590,000 clones, with around 95% occurring only once. Material for sequencing was naive CD8+ T cells sorted from blood. The source of these receptors is a woman in her 30s in good health. The CDR3 runs from the conserved cysteine through the conserved F or W. Fields, in order: clone size, V gene, J gene, CDR3 length, D gene, CDR3 protein, CDR3 DNA. D genes are given only for firm matches. Where a row states a size, it is once, few, many or the class of an expanded clone; other rows omit it.

NA	TRBV27	TRBJ2-1	13	NA	CASSPFGPNEQFF	TGTGCCAGCAGCCCCTTTGGGCCCAATGAGCAGTTCTTC
NA	TRBV5-4	TRBJ2-7	13	TRBD1	CASSSGQEYEQYF	TGTGCCAGCAGCTCCGGACAGGAGTACGAGCAGTACTTC
NA	TRBV11-2	TRBJ2-5	15	NA	CASSLDPLAGETQYF	TGTGCCAGCAGCTTAGATCCCCTAGCCGGAGAGACCCAGTACTTC
NA	TRBV29-1	TRBJ2-6	16	NA	CSVGQGSRSGANVLTF	TGCAGCGTTGGGCAGGGCAGCCGCTCTGGGGCCAACGTCCTGACTTTC
NA	TRBV18	TRBJ1-1	17	NA	CASSPPPTTEGDTEAFF	TGTGCCAGCTCACCTCCTCCGACAACTGAAGGGGACACTGAAGCTTTCTTT
NA	TRBV10-3	TRBJ2-7	14	NA	CAIGGGDRTYEQYF	TGTGCCATCGGCGGGGGGGACAGGACCTACGAGCAGTACTTC
NA	TRBV19	TRBJ1-3	12	NA	CASSPSGNTIYF	TGTGCCAGTAGTCCCTCTGGAAACACCATATATTTT
NA	TRBV4-1	TRBJ2-7	14	TRBD1	CASSHRTGRHEQYF	TGCGCCAGCAGCCATAGGACAGGTCGGCACGAGCAGTACTTC
few	TRBV9	TRBJ1-5	12	NA	CTGAGGNQPQHF	TGTACGGGGGCGGGAGGCAATCAGCCCCAGCATTTT
NA	TRBV13	TRBJ2-7	15	TRBD1	CASSSRDRGSYEQYF	TGTGCCAGCAGCTCCCGGGACAGGGGGTCCTACGAGCAGTACTTC
NA	TRBV5-4	TRBJ1-2	14	NA	CASSLDPSMDGYTF	TGTGCCAGCAGCTTGGACCCCTCAATGGACGGCTACACCTTC
NA	TRBV9	TRBJ2-2	11	NA	CASSYSGELFF	TGTGCCAGCAGCTACAGCGGGGAGCTGTTTTTT
NA	TRBV6-5	TRBJ2-7	14	NA	CASSSHGRSYEQYF	TGTGCCAGCAGCTCCCACGGCAGGTCCTACGAGCAGTACTTC
NA	TRBV6-5	TRBJ2-5	16	TRBD2	CASSYSTSGSSETQYF	TGTGCCAGCAGTTATTCGACTAGCGGGAGTTCGGAGACCCAGTACTTC
NA	TRBV7-6	TRBJ2-7	16	NA	CASSPSAGYLSYEQYF	TGTGCCAGCAGCCCATCGGCGGGCTACCTGTCCTACGAGCAGTACTTC
NA	TRBV28	TRBJ2-3	16	TRBD2	CASSALAGGGADTQYF	TGTGCCAGCAGTGCACTAGCGGGAGGCGGCGCAGATACGCAGTATTTT
NA	TRBV28	TRBJ2-2	18	TRBD2	CASSGHRLAGVGTGELFF	TGTGCCAGCAGTGGTCATCGACTAGCGGGAGTTGGTACCGGGGAGCTGTTTTTT
once	TRBV28	TRBJ2-3	12	NA	CASSFSTDTQYF	TGTGCCAGCAGTTTCTCGACGGATACGCAGTATTTT
NA	TRBV27	TRBJ1-2	17	NA	CASSFQGPPSTNYGYTF	TGTGCCAGCAGTTTTCAGGGGCCGCCATCTACTAACTATGGCTACACCTTC
NA	TRBV16	TRBJ2-3	19	TRBD2	CASSQELAGVQGSTDTQYF	TGTGCCAGCAGCCAAGAGCTAGCGGGAGTTCAGGGGAGCACAGATACGCAGTATTTT
NA	TRBV11-2	TRBJ2-1	14	TRBD2	CASSGLGPYNEQFF	TGTGCCAGCAGCGGACTAGGCCCTTACAATGAGCAGTTCTTC
NA	TRBV5-6	TRBJ1-1	12	NA	CASSLGGAGAFF	TGTGCCAGCAGCTTGGGGGGCGCGGGGGCTTTCTTT
once	TRBV27	TRBJ2-1	14	NA	CASSLVRSYNEQFF	TGTGCCAGCAGTTTAGTTCGCTCCTACAATGAGCAGTTCTTC
NA	TRBV6-1	TRBJ2-5	13	TRBD1	CASSWDRGETQYF	TGTGCCAGCAGTTGGGACAGGGGGGAGACCCAGTACTTC
NA	TRBV7-6	TRBJ2-1	12	NA	CASSPSGTEQFF	TGTGCCAGCAGCCCCAGCGGGACAGAGCAGTTCTTC
NA	TRBV19	TRBJ2-7	14	NA	CASSIVWGSYEQYF	TGTGCCAGTAGTATTGTCTGGGGTTCCTACGAGCAGTACTTC
NA	TRBV15	TRBJ2-1	13	NA	CATSRDDIFEQFF	TGTGCCACCAGCAGAGATGATATTTTTGAGCAGTTCTTC
NA	TRBV7-9	TRBJ2-7	14	NA	CASSPNEGWYEQYF	TGTGCCAGCAGCCCGAATGAGGGGTGGTACGAGCAGTACTTC
NA	TRBV2	TRBJ2-7	15	TRBD1	CASSPRDRVLYEQYF	TGTGCCAGCAGCCCCCGGGACAGGGTCCTATACGAGCAGTACTTC
NA	TRBV27	TRBJ1-5	14	NA	CASSLVGGNQPQHF	TGTGCCAGCAGTTTAGTCGGGGGCAATCAGCCCCAGCATTTT
NA	TRBV9	TRBJ1-1	17	NA	CASSPRAPTLGRTEAFF	TGTGCCAGCAGCCCCCGGGCACCTACTCTAGGTAGGACTGAAGCTTTCTTT
NA	TRBV27	TRBJ2-5	18	TRBD2	CASSPLAGGSRGVETQYF	TGTGCCAGCAGTCCGCTAGCGGGAGGGTCTCGGGGAGTGGAGACCCAGTACTTC
NA	TRBV7-6	TRBJ2-3	14	NA	CASSLGAPGDTQYF	TGTGCCAGCAGCTTAGGAGCCCCCGGGGATACGCAGTATTTT
NA	TRBV7-9	TRBJ2-2	17	TRBD2	CASSLGTSVWNTGELFF	TGTGCCAGCAGCCTCGGGACTAGCGTCTGGAACACCGGGGAGCTGTTTTTT
NA	TRBV5-1	TRBJ2-7	15	NA	CASSLAAADTYEQYF	TGCGCCAGCAGCTTGGCCGCGGCGGATACCTACGAGCAGTACTTC
NA	TRBV6-1	TRBJ2-2	15	NA	CASSEVRGPTGELFF	TGTGCCAGCAGTGAAGTAAGGGGTCCGACCGGGGAGCTGTTTTTT
once	TRBV6-1	TRBJ2-2	13	NA	CARDTLNTGELFF	TGTGCCAGAGACACCTTGAACACCGGGGAGCTGTTTTTT
NA	TRBV5-8	TRBJ2-7	14	NA	CASSSGGRSYEQYF	TGTGCCAGCAGCTCAGGGGGGAGGTCCTACGAGCAGTACTTC
NA	TRBV5-6	TRBJ2-3	12	NA	CASSAGTDTQYF	TGTGCCAGCAGCGCAGGCACAGATACGCAGTATTTT
NA	TRBV7-9	TRBJ2-2	17	NA	CASSLAFSWGSGGELFF	TGTGCCAGCAGCTTAGCGTTCAGTTGGGGATCCGGCGGGGAGCTGTTTTTT